This T cell receptor (beta chain) was found in a study of Ad26.COV2.S vaccination and SARS-CoV-2 variants. As for this clone: Antigen: not known.

Study-wide results and limits: Comparability of non-spike TCR breadth was observed across vaccine and placebo recipients.

This CDR3 spans 12 amino acids. CDR1 and CDR2 from the germline V gene are KGHSH and LQKENI. V was clipped by 3 bases and J by 8 bases, with 8 bases between them. TCRdb keeps only in-frame clones here, not all; method: immunoSEQ multiplex PCR. The repertoire has some 350,000 clones, about 90% of them found once; the top ten carry roughly 3.9%. The TCR sequence derives from a human donor who had recovered from COVID-19. The chain links TRBV18 to TRBJ2-4; D gene uncertain. The sequencing here drew on peripheral blood, taken after recovery from COVID-19. CDR3 DNA sequence: TGTGCCAGCTCACCTAATGAAGACATTCAGTACTTC. This encodes CASSPNEDIQYF.